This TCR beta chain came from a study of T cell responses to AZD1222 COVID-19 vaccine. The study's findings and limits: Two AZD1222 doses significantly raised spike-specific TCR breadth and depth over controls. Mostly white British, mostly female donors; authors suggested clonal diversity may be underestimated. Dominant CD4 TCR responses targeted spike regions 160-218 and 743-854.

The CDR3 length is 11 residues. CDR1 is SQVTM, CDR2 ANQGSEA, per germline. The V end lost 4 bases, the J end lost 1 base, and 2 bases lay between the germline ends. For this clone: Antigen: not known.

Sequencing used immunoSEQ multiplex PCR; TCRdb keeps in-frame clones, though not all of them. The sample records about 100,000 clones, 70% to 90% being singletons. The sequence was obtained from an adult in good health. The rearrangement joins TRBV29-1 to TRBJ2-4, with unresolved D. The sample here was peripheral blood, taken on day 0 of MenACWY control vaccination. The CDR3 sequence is CSVVAKNIQYF. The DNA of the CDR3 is TGCAGCGTTGTGGCCAAAAACATTCAGTACTTC.